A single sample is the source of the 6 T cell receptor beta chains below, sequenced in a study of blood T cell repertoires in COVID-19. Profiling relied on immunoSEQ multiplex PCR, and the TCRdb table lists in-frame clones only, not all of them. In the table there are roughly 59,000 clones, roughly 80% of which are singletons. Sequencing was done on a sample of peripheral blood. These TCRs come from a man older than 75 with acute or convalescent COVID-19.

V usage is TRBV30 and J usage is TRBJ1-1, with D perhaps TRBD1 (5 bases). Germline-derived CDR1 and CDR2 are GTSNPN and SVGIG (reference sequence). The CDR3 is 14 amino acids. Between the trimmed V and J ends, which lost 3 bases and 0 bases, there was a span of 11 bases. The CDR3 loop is CAWRSGSLNTEAFF. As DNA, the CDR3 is TGTGCCTGGAGGTCAGGGTCATTGAACACTGAAGCTTTCTTT. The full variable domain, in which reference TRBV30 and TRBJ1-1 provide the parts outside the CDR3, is SQTIHQWPATLVQPVGSPLSLECTVEGTSNPNLYWYRQAAGRGLQLLFYSVGIGQISSEVPQNLSASRPQDRQFILSSKKLLLSDSGFYLCAWRSGSLNTEAFFGQGTRLTVV.

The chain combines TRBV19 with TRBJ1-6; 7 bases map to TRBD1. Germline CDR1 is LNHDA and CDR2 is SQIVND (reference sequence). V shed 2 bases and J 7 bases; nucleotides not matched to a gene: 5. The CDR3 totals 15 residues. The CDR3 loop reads CASSIWGQLNSPLHF. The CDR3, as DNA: TGTGCCAGTAGTATATGGGGACAGTTGAATTCACCCCTCCACTTT.

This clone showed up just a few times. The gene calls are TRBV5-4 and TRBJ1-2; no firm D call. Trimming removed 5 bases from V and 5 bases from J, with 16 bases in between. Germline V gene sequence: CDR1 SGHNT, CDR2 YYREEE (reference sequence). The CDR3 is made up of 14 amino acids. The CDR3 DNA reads TGTGCCAGCAGTCAGGACTCCAGCCCTTATGGCTACACCTTC. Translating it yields CASSQDSSPYGYTF.

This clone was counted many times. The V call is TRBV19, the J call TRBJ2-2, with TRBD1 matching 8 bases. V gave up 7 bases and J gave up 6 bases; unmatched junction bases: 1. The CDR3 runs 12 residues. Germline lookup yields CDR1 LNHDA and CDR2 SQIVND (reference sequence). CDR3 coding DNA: TGTGCCAGTACGACAGGGGCCGGGGAGCTGTTTTTT. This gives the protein CASTTGAGELFF. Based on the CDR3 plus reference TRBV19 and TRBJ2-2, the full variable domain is DGGITQSPKYLFRKEGQNVTLSCEQNLNHDAMYWYRQDPGQGLRLIYYSQIVNDFQKGDIAEGYSVSREKKESFPLTVTSAQKNPTAFYLCASTTGAGELFFGEGSRLTVL.

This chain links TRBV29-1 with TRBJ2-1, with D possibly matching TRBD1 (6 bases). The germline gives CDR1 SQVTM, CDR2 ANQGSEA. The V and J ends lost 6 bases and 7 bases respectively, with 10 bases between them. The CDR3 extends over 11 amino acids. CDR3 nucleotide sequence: TGCAGCGTCAACAGGGTTAATGAGCAGTTCTTC. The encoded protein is CSVNRVNEQFF.

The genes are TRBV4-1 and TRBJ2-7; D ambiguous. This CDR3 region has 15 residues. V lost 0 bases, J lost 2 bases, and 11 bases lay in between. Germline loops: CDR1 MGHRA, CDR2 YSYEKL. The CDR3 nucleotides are TGCGCCAGCAGCCAAGAATTTAACGCAGCCTACGAGCAGTACTTC. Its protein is CASSQEFNAAYEQYF.